The 25 T cell receptor beta chains below all came from one sample that was sequenced in a study of cytomegalovirus exposure and HLA in healthy donors (dated by TCRdb to the late 2010s). Receptors were amplified or captured by the immunoSEQ multiplex PCR assay. For the multiplex PCR, a mixture combining 60 forward primers for TCR Vbeta segments and 13 reverse primers for TCR Jbeta segments was used. Held by TCRdb, this immuneACCESS table contains in-frame sequences only and omits some clones. Under half of the omission traces to an unresolved V gene where checked; the cause of the rest is unknown. For this sample the table gives about 160,000 clones, of which around 84% were detected only once. The ten largest clones add up to about 6.8% of the sample. Sample: PBMCs. Receptor source: a man aged 45-65 years in good health and CMV-seropositive.

The V and J genes are TRBV27 and TRBJ2-1; 10 bases are a match to TRBD2. V trimming: 0 bases; J trimming: 10 bases; junction bases outside the gene matches: 12. This CDR3 is 17 amino acids long. Germline V CDR1 and CDR2: MNHEY, SMNVEV (reference sequence). The CDR3 coding sequence is TGTGCCAGCAGTTTATCGACCGGGACTAGCGCCTTCGGGGAGCAGTTCTTC. Protein: CASSLSTGTSAFGEQFF.

This clone was seen just once. This chain links TRBV6-6 with TRBJ1-2; D gene unclear. V lost 2 bases and J lost 4, with 8 bases in between. CDR3 length: 13 amino acids. The germline V gene has CDR1 MNHNY and CDR2 SVGAGI (reference sequence). CDR3: CASSYELIYGYTF. CDR3 in DNA: TGTGCCAGCAGTTACGAGCTTATCTATGGCTACACCTTC.

J is TRBJ2-1 and V is TRBV21-1; the DNA was not used to check the table's D call, TRBD2. TRBV21-1 is a recognized pseudogene. The length of the CDR3 is 18 residues. CDR3 sequence (DNA): TGTGCCAGCAAGGTGGAACGGGAGTTCCAATTCGCCTACAATGAGCAGTTCTTC. Its translation is CASKVEREFQFAYNEQFF.

The chain is built from TRBV11-2 and TRBJ2-3; 8 nucleotides align to TRBD2. The CDR3 covers 15 residues. J was trimmed by 1 base and V by 4 bases; bases with no gene match: 4. CDR1 is SGHAT, CDR2 FQNNGV, per germline. The CDR3 spells CASSYLAGRTDTQYF. In DNA, the CDR3 is TGTGCCAGCAGCTACTTAGCGGGACGCACAGATACGCAGTATTTT.

The chain has TRBV11-2 and TRBJ1-1, with D perhaps TRBD1 (6 bases). The V end lost 3 bases, the J end lost 6 bases, and 20 bases lay between the germline ends. The CDR3 runs 16 residues. Germline lookup yields CDR1 SGHAT and CDR2 FQNNGV. For the CDR3, the DNA is TGTGCCAGCAGCTTCCCAAAGGGGGAACCGGGCGCTGAAGCTTTCTTT. Encoded protein: CASSFPKGEPGAEAFF.

The genes are TRBV9 and TRBJ2-7, with D perhaps TRBD1 (6 bases). Germline CDR1 SGDLS, CDR2 YYNGEE. V was pared by 0 bases and J by 3 bases, with 19 bases between. This CDR3 comprises 17 residues. The CDR3 region is CASSVGLSGDFLYEQYF. The CDR3 DNA reads as TGTGCCAGCAGCGTAGGACTCTCAGGGGATTTCCTCTACGAGCAGTACTTC. The entire variable domain, with the rest obtained from reference TRBV9 and TRBJ2-7, is as follows: DSGVTQTPKHLITATGQRVTLRCSPRSGDLSVYWYQQSLDQGLQFLIQYYNGEERAKGNILERFSAQQFPDLHSELNLSSLELGDSALYFCASSVGLSGDFLYEQYFGPGTRLTVT.

The rearrangement uses TRBV6-6 and TRBJ1-5; 9 bases agree with TRBD1. The CDR3 consists of 15 residues. Germline V gene sequence: CDR1 MNHNY, CDR2 SVGAGI (reference sequence). V lost 5 bases to trimming and J lost 6 bases; unmatched junction nucleotides: 8. Here the CDR3 reads CASSPGTGIGQPQHF. In DNA form, the CDR3 reads TGTGCCAGCAGTCCCGGGACAGGGATCGGTCAGCCCCAGCATTTT.

The V and J genes are TRBV28 and TRBJ2-1, with TRBD2 matching over 7 bases. The junction had 8 bases not matched to a gene; V was cut back by 6 bases and J by 6 bases. There are 14 residues in the CDR3. Germline-derived CDR1 and CDR2 are MDHEN and SYDVKM. CDR3 protein: CASRSGRASNEQFF. The CDR3 DNA is TGTGCCAGCAGAAGTGGGAGGGCCTCCAATGAGCAGTTCTTC. Supplemented by reference TRBV28 and TRBJ2-1, the full variable domain reads DVKVTQSSRYLVKRTGEKVFLECVQDMDHENMFWYRQDPGLGLRLIYFSYDVKMKEKGDIPEGYSVSREKKERFSLILESASTNQTSMYLCASRSGRASNEQFFGPGTRLTVL.

As for this clone: The junction shows a germline mismatch at one end, possibly a read error. Additional DNA sequences in this sample encode the identical CDR3. The chain uses TRBV7-6 and TRBJ2-4; possible D gene TRBD1, 6 bases. Germline values: CDR1 SGHVS, CDR2 FNYEAQ. This CDR3 has 15 residues. The CDR3 DNA is TGTGCCAGTAGCTTTCTAGGACAGATCATAAACATTCAGTACTTC. Translating it yields CASSFLGQIINIQYF.

This clone has just a few counts. The CDR3 region is CASTTSGVYNEQFF. The CDR3, as DNA: TGTGCCAGCACCACTAGCGGGGTCTACAATGAGCAGTTCTTC. The chain combines TRBV6-1 with TRBJ2-1, with 10 bases identical to TRBD2. CDR3 size: 14 residues. The J segment lost 3 bases and the V segment lost 7 bases, leaving 3 bases of the junction unmatched. Germline assignment: CDR1 MNHNS and CDR2 SASEGT.

The rearrangement links TRBV10-1 to TRBJ2-6; weak D call: TRBD1 (6 bases). Germline CDR1 WNHNN, CDR2 SYGVQD (reference sequence). This CDR3 is 15 amino acids long. V was clipped by 4 bases and J by 1 base, with 8 bases between them. The CDR3: CASSGTGSGANVLTF. CDR3 DNA: TGCGCCAGCAGTGGAACAGGGTCTGGGGCCAACGTCCTGACTTTC.

A few counts support this clone. V usage is TRBV5-1 and J usage is TRBJ1-2, with 12 bases fitting TRBD1. CDR1 is SGHRS, CDR2 YFSETQ, per germline. CDR3 length: 15 residues. The V segment lost 0 bases and the J segment 7 bases; nucleotides outside the gene matches: 4. The chain's CDR3 is CASSLGGQGAFGYTF. CDR3 DNA sequence: TGCGCCAGCAGCTTGGGGGGACAGGGGGCGTTTGGCTACACCTTC.

The V call is TRBV6-1, the J call TRBJ2-2; 9 bases agree with TRBD2. The CDR3 length is 18 residues. Germline V gene sequence: CDR1 MNHNS, CDR2 SASEGT. V lost 2 bases, J lost 12 bases, and 19 bases stayed unmatched. CDR3 sequence: CASSEITPLAGITPKLFF. The CDR3 nucleotides read TGTGCCAGCAGTGAAATCACACCCCTAGCGGGGATAACTCCGAAGCTGTTTTTT.

This clone has only one observation. The CDR3 loop reads CASSSGRTGGYETQYF. DNA for the CDR3: TGTGCCAGCAGCTCCGGACGGACAGGGGGCTACGAGACCCAGTACTTC. This chain uses TRBV7-9 with TRBJ2-5; 11 bases line up with TRBD1. The CDR3 totals 16 residues. The ends lost 4 bases at V and 5 bases at J; junction bases unmatched: 9. Germline-derived CDR1 and CDR2 are SEHNR and FQNEAQ (reference sequence).

This clone came up once. The chain uses TRBV19 and TRBJ2-1, with 10 positions matching TRBD2. This CDR3 contains 15 residues. Germline CDR1 reads LNHDA; CDR2 reads SQIVND (reference sequence). V dropped 2 bases and J dropped 4; count of bases not matched to a gene: 2. This CDR3 is CASSISSGGYNEQFF. The CDR3 bases are TGTGCCAGTAGTATATCTAGCGGGGGTTACAATGAGCAGTTCTTC.

The J gene is TRBJ2-3, the V gene TRBV2; D perhaps matches TRBD1 (5 bases). V lost 3 bases, J lost 0 bases, and 13 bases lay in between. CDR1 is SNHLY, CDR2 FYNNEI, per germline. CDR3 size: 16 residues. The CDR3 spells CASSDGAGGSTDTQYF. The CDR3 DNA follows: TGTGCCAGCAGTGATGGGGCAGGTGGGAGCACAGATACGCAGTATTTT.

V is TRBV10-1 and J is TRBJ1-1, with a tentative D call TRBD1 (5 bases). Trimming removed 6 bases at V and 4 bases at J, with 15 bases between. The length of the CDR3 is 14 residues. The germline V gene encodes CDR1 WNHNN and CDR2 SYGVQD (reference sequence). For the CDR3, the DNA is TGCGCCAGCAGCGGGGGAGTCTCAGCCACTGAAGCTTTCTTT. Translated, it gives CASSGGVSATEAFF.

The rearrangement links TRBV5-1 to TRBJ2-3, with TRBD2 matching over 8 bases. The length of the CDR3 is 15 residues. CDR1 is SGHRS and CDR2 is YFSETQ in the germline V gene. The junction had 6 bases not matched to a gene; V was cut back by 4 bases and J by 2 bases. The CDR3 reads CASSGTSGLTDTQYF. The CDR3 region has the DNA TGCGCCAGCAGCGGAACTAGCGGACTCACAGATACGCAGTATTTT.

This chain links TRBV2 with TRBJ1-5; D is ambiguous. Trimming pared 0 bases from V and 0 bases from J, leaving 6 bases between. Per germline, CDR1 SNHLY and CDR2 FYNNEI. The CDR3 spans 15 residues. In nucleotides, the CDR3 is TGTGCCAGCAGTGAAGCGCGGGTTAGCAATCAGCCCCAGCATTTT. Its translation is CASSEARVSNQPQHF.

The chain links TRBV15 to TRBJ1-1; TRBD1 agrees at 10 bases. Germline V gene sequence: CDR1 LNHNV, CDR2 YYDKDF (reference sequence). The CDR3 consists of 15 residues. V shed 2 bases and J 5 bases; nucleotides not matched to a gene: 5. DNA of the CDR3: TGTGCCACCAGCAGACGACAGGGGGCACGAACTGAAGCTTTCTTT. This translates into CATSRRQGARTEAFF.

The chain has TRBV27 and TRBJ1-1; D is undetermined. V was shortened by 2 bases and J by 0 bases, with 7 bases between the two germline ends. Germline lookup yields CDR1 MNHEY and CDR2 SMNVEV (reference sequence). CDR3 length: 14 residues. CDR3 in amino acids: CASSLGRMNTEAFF. The CDR3 DNA sequence: TGTGCCAGCAGTTTAGGGCGAATGAACACTGAAGCTTTCTTT.

The chain couples TRBV5-1 to TRBJ1-1; TRBD1 aligns across 8 bases. Germline V CDR1 and CDR2: SGHRS, YFSETQ. J gave up 5 bases and V 7 bases, and 7 bases lay outside the gene matches. This CDR3 has 13 residues. The CDR3: CASSTDRGTEAFF. Written as DNA, the CDR3 is TGCGCCAGCTCTACCGACAGGGGAACTGAAGCTTTCTTT.

The chain combines TRBV5-5 with TRBJ2-1; 10 bases fit TRBD1. This CDR3 has 16 residues. Per germline, CDR1 SGHKS and CDR2 YYEKEE (reference sequence). The V gene end was trimmed by 4 bases and the J gene end by 2 bases; junction bases not matched to a gene: 6. The DNA of the CDR3 is TGTGCCAGCAGCACGCGGACAGGGGGGACCTACAATGAGCAGTTCTTC. Its protein is CASSTRTGGTYNEQFF. Together with reference TRBV5-5 and TRBJ2-1, the CDR3 gives the full variable domain: DAGVTQSPTHLIKTRGQQVTLRCSPISGHKSVSWYQQVLGQGPQFIFQYYEKEERGRGNFPDRFSARQFPNYSSELNVNALLLGDSALYLCASSTRTGGTYNEQFFGPGTRLTVL.

The gene calls are TRBV4-2 and TRBJ2-1; 15 nucleotides align to TRBD2. The CDR3 sequence is 15 residues long. Trimming took 4 bases from V and 9 from J; bases not matched to a gene: 4. Germline V gives CDR1 LGHNA, CDR2 YNFKEQ. CDR3 region: CASSPGTSGGIEQFF. The CDR3, as DNA: TGTGCCAGCAGCCCCGGGACTAGCGGGGGGATTGAGCAGTTCTTC.

The rearrangement joins TRBV10-3 to TRBJ2-1, with a weak D call TRBD1 (6 bases). The V gene's germline CDR1 is ENHRY and CDR2 SYGVKD. The CDR3 covers 11 residues. The V gene lost 8 bases and the J gene lost 7 bases, with 9 bases spanning the gap. The CDR3 loop reads CAIGGGNEQFF. Here the CDR3 DNA reads TGTGCCATCGGGGGCGGTAATGAGCAGTTCTTC.